This passage covers 8 T cell receptor beta chains from one sample sequenced in a study of T cell responses to AZD1222 COVID-19 vaccine. The table came from immunoSEQ multiplex PCR; TCRdb's copy has only in-frame clones and leaves some out. The table has over 100,000 clones, around 91% seen once. Source: peripheral blood, taken on day 0 of AZD1222 vaccination. All receptors come from an adult in good health.

The chain combines TRBV2 with TRBJ1-5; D is ambiguous. In germline, CDR1 is SNHLY, CDR2 FYNNEI. V shed 3 bases and J shed 4 bases, with 13 bases lying between them. CDR3 length: 15 residues. CDR3 nucleotide sequence: TGTGCCAGCAGTGAGCGCTACCGAGGGAATCAGCCCCAGCATTTT. Translating gives CASSERYRGNQPQHF. The full variable domain, in which reference TRBV2 and TRBJ1-5 provide the parts outside the CDR3, is EPEVTQTPSHQVTQMGQEVILRCVPISNHLYFYWYRQILGQKVEFLVSFYNNEISEKSEIFDDQFSVERPDGSNFTLKIRSTKLEDSAMYFCASSERYRGNQPQHFGDGTRLSIL.

This rearrangement joins TRBV11-2 to TRBJ1-1; D ambiguous. This CDR3 has 13 amino acids. Looked up from germline, CDR1 is SGHAT and CDR2 is FQNNGV. Trimming took off 4 bases at V and 3 bases at J, with 9 bases between the two ends. The CDR3 DNA is TGTGCCAGCAGCTCCCAAGCGGACACTGAAGCTTTCTTT. Translated, it gives CASSSQADTEAFF.

The chain is built from TRBV2 and TRBJ1-6, with D perhaps TRBD1 (5 bases). V was shortened by 6 bases and J by 6 bases, with 15 bases between the two germline ends. Germline-derived CDR1 and CDR2 are SNHLY and FYNNEI. CDR3 length: 15 amino acids. The CDR3 DNA is TGTGCCAGCAGCCCCAGGGTGGTGACTAATTCACCCCTCCACTTT. It yields the protein CASSPRVVTNSPLHF. Full variable domain (missing parts from reference TRBV2 and TRBJ1-6): EPEVTQTPSHQVTQMGQEVILRCVPISNHLYFYWYRQILGQKVEFLVSFYNNEISEKSEIFDDQFSVERPDGSNFTLKIRSTKLEDSAMYFCASSPRVVTNSPLHFGNGTRLTVT.

V is TRBV7-9 and J is TRBJ2-7; D not certain. The V gene's germline CDR1 is SEHNR and CDR2 FQNEAQ (reference sequence). Trimming pared 2 bases from V and 5 bases from J, leaving 10 bases between. This CDR3 has 13 residues. Here the CDR3 DNA reads TGTGCCAGCAGCTTACTCGCAGGTAACGAGCAGTACTTC. Translation: CASSLLAGNEQYF.

V and J are TRBV18 and TRBJ1-1, with D unresolved. V gave up 2 bases and J gave up 7 bases, with 8 bases separating them. Germline-derived CDR1 and CDR2 are KGHSH and LQKENI. This CDR3 has 12 residues. Written as DNA, the CDR3 is TGTGCCAGCTCACCAGCAGAGAGTGAAGCTTTCTTT. Protein product: CASSPAESEAFF.

This clone was seen a single time. The V call is TRBV28, the J call TRBJ1-2; D remains ambiguous. The CDR3 contains 10 residues. V was pared by 5 bases and J by 13 bases, with 11 bases between. Germline V gene lookup returns CDR1 MDHEN and CDR2 SYDVKM. The chain's CDR3 is CASSPLTLTF. The CDR3 region has the DNA TGTGCCAGCAGTCCCCTAACGCTCACCTTC.

This chain links TRBV9 with TRBJ2-1; TRBD2 matches 11 bases. This CDR3 has 20 amino acids. Germline lookup yields CDR1 SGDLS and CDR2 YYNGEE. V lost 0 bases to trimming and J lost 4 bases; unmatched junction nucleotides: 15. CDR3 residues: CASSVGIGGLAAPFYNEQFF. The CDR3 DNA sequence: TGTGCCAGCAGCGTAGGAATAGGGGGACTAGCGGCCCCCTTTTACAATGAGCAGTTCTTC.

The V gene is TRBV5-1, the J gene TRBJ2-5; possible D gene TRBD2, 6 bases. The CDR3 length is 17 residues. V was clipped by 4 bases and J by 0 bases, with 19 bases between them. CDR1 SGHRS and CDR2 YFSETQ come from the germline V gene. The CDR3 DNA reads as TGCGCCAGCAGCCGTTCGGGACTCCCCAGCCACCAAGAGACCCAGTACTTC. Its protein product is CASSRSGLPSHQETQYF.